This T cell receptor (beta chain) was found in a study of graft-versus-host responses after intestinal transplantation. For the study at large: Following induction with anti-thymocyte globulin, all recipients were given tacrolimus and steroids for three to four years.

The assay was immunoSEQ multiplex PCR, and TCRdb's table has in-frame clones only and misses some. The table has 85,000 to 130,000 clones, roughly 87% seen once. Study results and limitations: High graft-versus-host to host-versus-graft T cell clonal ratios marked allografts of patients with graft-donor macrochimerism. GvH clones occurred in recipient marrow; some first appeared in ileum or blood. Association was observed between peak circulating GvH clone levels and early post-transplant HvG declines.

Remarks on this clone: Its specificity is unknown.

CDR3 length equals 14 residues. Deletions cut 3 bases from V and 0 bases from J, with 9 bases between. The germline V gene has CDR1 MGHRA and CDR2 YSYEKL. The sequenced sample was unstimulated CD4+ T cells sorted from spleen or lymph node cells, obtained before intestinal transplant. The sequence was collected from a human donor who received an intestinal transplant. V usage is TRBV4-1 and J usage is TRBJ2-7; D call uncertain. CDR3 coding DNA: TGCGCCAGCAGCCATTGGGCCTTCTCCTACGAGCAGTACTTC. Its protein product is CASSHWAFSYEQYF.